This TCR beta chain comes out of a study of T cell responses to AZD1222 COVID-19 vaccine. At the level of the study: Pooling of second doses given at about 4 or about 12 weeks was done.

The sample holds a few counts of this clone. Its target is not known. The CDR3 is 14 residues long. The V gene's germline CDR1 is LNHDA and CDR2 SQIVND (reference sequence). Trimming shortened V by 2 bases and J by 6 bases, and 11 bases separated the two germline ends. Some clones are missing from TCRdb's copy, which holds only in-frame ones; the method was immunoSEQ multiplex PCR. The repertoire consists of tens of thousands of clones, with around 86% occurring once and the leading ten covering 8.5% to 9%. Findings of the study overall: Seropositivity was recorded at baseline in only 6 or 7 AZD1222 recipients. Possibly, clonal diversity was underestimated; donors were largely white British and included more females. Breadth and depth of Spike-specific TCRs rose after two AZD1222 doses.

The receptor's source is an adult in good health. The chain has TRBV19 and TRBJ1-5, with D possibly being TRBD1 (5 bases). The sample consisted of peripheral blood, taken on day 0 of AZD1222 vaccination. The CDR3: CASSITRDGQPQHF. CDR3 in DNA: TGTGCCAGTAGTATAACTAGGGACGGTCAGCCCCAGCATTTT.